Below, 20 T cell receptor beta chains from the same sample are listed, as sequenced in a study of T cells in Graves' hyperthyroidism and ophthalmopathy. Authors of the study amplified TCR beta CDR3 regions from RNA transcripts. First-round RT-PCR with HTBI primers amplified the TCR CDR3 region. TCRdb passed the multiplex PCR reads through MiXCR, listing each CDR3 protein once. The table records hundreds of thousands of distinct CDR3 sequences, around 15% of them present only once. The sample was blood. All receptors come from a woman in her fifties or sixties with Graves' ophthalmopathy.

This clonotype showed up many times. The chain joins TRBV20-1 to TRBJ2-1, with 8 bases lining up with TRBD2. Germline CDR1 and CDR2: DFQATT and SNEGSKA (reference sequence). J gave up 8 bases and V 0 bases, and 9 bases lay outside the gene matches. The CDR3 is 15 residues long. The CDR3 sequence: CSARDRSGSVDEQFF. The CDR3 nucleotides read TGCAGTGCTAGAGATAGGAGCGGGAGTGTGGATGAGCAGTTCTTC.

This clonotype has more than one count but fewer than ten. This sequence joins TRBV28 and TRBJ2-4; D call uncertain. Germline values: CDR1 MDHEN, CDR2 SYDVKM. This CDR3 spans 15 amino acids. The germline V and J ends were trimmed by 6 bases and 1 base, with 13 bases remaining between them. CDR3 DNA sequence: TGTGCCAGCAGCCTTAACATGGGCGCCAAAAACATTCAGTACTTC. Protein: CASSLNMGAKNIQYF.

This clonotype has only one observation. The rearrangement links TRBV9 to TRBJ2-1, with D uncertain. From germline, CDR1 is SGDLS and CDR2 YYNGEE. The CDR3 length is 16 residues. Trimming removed 0 bases from V and 9 bases from J, with 19 bases in between. In DNA, the CDR3 is TGTGCCAGCAGCGTAGTGTCTGGCGACTCCTACGGTGAGCAGTTCTTC. Translation: CASSVVSGDSYGEQFF.

Points on this clonotype: Without the conserved terminal phenylalanine or tryptophan, this CDR3 likely stems from a read error. The CDR3 loop is CASSPTLHEQFL. For the CDR3, the DNA is TGTGCCAGCAGTCCAACGTTGCATGAGCAGTTCCTC. V is TRBV9 and J is TRBJ2-1; D unclear. The V gene's germline CDR1 is SGDLS and CDR2 YYNGEE. This CDR3 spans 12 amino acids. Deletions cut 5 bases from V and 8 bases from J, with 11 bases between.

The rearrangement links TRBV7-9 to TRBJ1-1; TRBD1 might be the D (5 bases). Trimming cost V 1 base and J 11 bases, with 17 bases left between them. Looked up from germline, CDR1 is SEHNR and CDR2 is FQNEAQ (reference sequence). The CDR3 totals 14 residues. This CDR3 is CASSLDGTSGRAFF. The DNA for the CDR3 is TGTGCCAGCAGCTTAGATGGCACCTCGGGACGGGCTTTCTTT.

This clonotype was picked up many times. V and J are TRBV11-2 and TRBJ1-2, with D unresolved. Germline-derived CDR1 and CDR2 are SGHAT and FQNNGV. The CDR3 runs 15 residues. Between the trimmed V and J ends, which lost 5 bases and 4 bases, there was a span of 17 bases. CDR3 DNA: TGTGCCAGCAGCCTCGGGATGCCTGCTGGCTATGGCTACACCTTC. Encoded protein: CASSLGMPAGYGYTF.

This clonotype was picked up many times. This sequence joins TRBV20-1 and TRBJ1-5; tentatively, D is TRBD1 (5 bases). The CDR3 has 14 amino acids. Trimming took off 5 bases at V and 6 bases at J, with 17 bases between the two ends. Germline loops: CDR1 DFQATT, CDR2 SNEGSKA (reference sequence). The CDR3 spells CSAEPGGGVQPQHF. DNA for the CDR3: TGCAGTGCTGAACCCGGGGGGGGAGTTCAGCCCCAGCATTTT.

This clonotype turned up a few times. The gene calls are TRBV19 and TRBJ2-7, with 8 bases that match TRBD1. This CDR3 spans 14 amino acids. V lost 4 bases to trimming and J lost 4 bases; unmatched junction nucleotides: 6. Germline values: CDR1 LNHDA, CDR2 SQIVND (reference sequence). The CDR3: CASSTQGAFYEQYF. The CDR3 nucleotides are TGTGCCAGTAGTACCCAGGGGGCTTTTTACGAGCAGTACTTC.

This clonotype was seen ten or more times. The rearrangement joins TRBV18 to TRBJ1-1; tentatively, D is TRBD1 (5 bases). CDR1 KGHSH and CDR2 LQKENI come from the germline V gene. The germline V and J ends were trimmed by 4 bases and 1 base, with 10 bases remaining between them. The CDR3 consists of 14 residues. In DNA, the CDR3 is TGTGCCAGCTCACATCCGACAGAGAACACTGAAGCTTTCTTT. Translating it yields CASSHPTENTEAFF.

This clonotype was detected ten times or more. V is TRBV10-2 and J is TRBJ2-7; 14 bases are shared with TRBD2. This CDR3 spans 16 amino acids. CDR1 and CDR2 from the germline V gene are WSHSY and SAAADI. V trimming: 2 bases; J trimming: 7 bases; junction bases outside the gene matches: 7. Here the CDR3 reads CASSEGGLAGAGEQYF. The CDR3 DNA reads as TGCGCCAGCAGTGAGGGGGGACTAGCGGGAGCAGGGGAGCAGTACTTC.

Comments on this clonotype: This may stem from a read error, because a much larger clone lies one nucleotide away. The rearrangement links TRBV6-2 or TRBV6-3 to TRBJ2-3; 10 bases align to TRBD1. V was pared by 8 bases and J by 2 bases, with 16 bases of the junction left unmatched. Germline values: CDR1 MNHEY, CDR2 SVGEGT. The CDR3 is 18 residues long. The CDR3 DNA is TGTGCCAGCGGACTCCTAGCCAGACAGGGGGCCTCCACAGATACGCAGTATTTT. Amino acids: CASGLLARQGASTDTQYF.

This clonotype was detected a few times. The chain couples TRBV30 to TRBJ2-3; no clear D gene. The CDR3 length is 14 residues. V was shortened by 1 base and J by 0 bases, with 8 bases between the two germline ends. Germline CDR1 reads GTSNPN; CDR2 reads SVGIG (reference sequence). The CDR3 spells CAWSDWASTDTQYF. The CDR3 DNA is TGTGCCTGGAGTGACTGGGCTAGCACAGATACGCAGTATTTT.

The sample holds many counts of this clonotype. V and J are TRBV6-6 and TRBJ1-6, with 10 bases lining up with TRBD1. The CDR3 has 19 residues. The junction had 5 bases not matched to a gene; V was cut back by 0 bases and J by 0 bases. Germline V gives CDR1 MNHNY, CDR2 SVGAGI (reference sequence). CDR3 sequence (DNA): TGTGCCAGCAGTTACTCGACAGGGGGCTCAAGCTCCTATAATTCACCCCTCCACTTT. Residues: CASSYSTGGSSSYNSPLHF.

The chain employs TRBV19 and TRBJ2-5; D is perhaps TRBD1 (6 bases). The germline V and J ends were trimmed by 5 bases and 2 bases, with 15 bases remaining between them. Per the germline V gene, CDR1 is LNHDA and CDR2 is SQIVND (reference sequence). This CDR3 comprises 15 residues. DNA of the CDR3: TGTGCCAGTAGTGCCCAGGGGTTGGGGCAAGAGACCCAGTACTTC. Translating gives CASSAQGLGQETQYF.

Many counts were recorded for this clonotype. V gene TRBV20-1 combines with J gene TRBJ2-7, with TRBD2 matching 9 bases. CDR3 size: 16 residues. Per germline, CDR1 DFQATT and CDR2 SNEGSKA (reference sequence). J gave up 3 bases and V 4 bases, and 13 bases lay outside the gene matches. For the CDR3, the DNA is TGCAGTGCTAAAGTAGGGCCTAGCGGGACTCACTACGAGCAGTACTTC. Translating gives CSAKVGPSGTHYEQYF.

The sample holds many counts of this clonotype. The chain joins TRBV11-2 to TRBJ2-3; D is unresolved. Germline loops: CDR1 SGHAT, CDR2 FQNNGV. The V gene lost 1 base and the J gene lost 6 bases, with 8 bases spanning the gap. The CDR3 extends over 13 amino acids. CDR3 sequence (DNA): TGTGCCAGCAGCTTAGTATACGTGGATACGCAGTATTTT. It encodes CASSLVYVDTQYF.

This clonotype was observed at least ten times. This chain uses TRBV30 with TRBJ1-2; maybe TRBD1 (6 bases). V was clipped by 3 bases and J by 4 bases, with 9 bases between them. The germline V gene encodes CDR1 GTSNPN and CDR2 SVGIG (reference sequence). CDR3 length: 12 amino acids. The CDR3 sequence: CAWSGQSYGYTF. CDR3 DNA: TGTGCCTGGAGCGGACAGAGCTATGGCTACACCTTC.

The table lists this clonotype with a few counts. The rearrangement uses TRBV20-1 and TRBJ1-4; 9 bases line up with TRBD1. CDR3 length: 18 amino acids. Germline CDR1 is DFQATT and CDR2 is SNEGSKA (reference sequence). The junction had 16 bases not matched to a gene; V was cut back by 0 bases and J by 8 bases. In DNA form, the CDR3 reads TGCAGTGCTAGAGATAACGGGAGACAGGGGGTAATAAGGGAAAAACTGTTTTTT. This gives the protein CSARDNGRQGVIREKLFF.

The table lists this clonotype with many counts. The gene calls are TRBV20-1 and TRBJ2-3; no clear D gene. The CDR3 spans 15 residues. Germline V gene lookup returns CDR1 DFQATT and CDR2 SNEGSKA (reference sequence). V was shortened by 6 bases and J by 2 bases, with 18 bases between the two germline ends. Written as DNA, the CDR3 is TGCAGTGCCACTCCGAGACACGGATTCACAGATACGCAGTATTTT. It specifies CSATPRHGFTDTQYF.

This clonotype has at least ten counts. J is TRBJ2-5 and V is TRBV28; TRBD1 aligns across 10 bases. Germline loops: CDR1 MDHEN, CDR2 SYDVKM. V shed 6 bases, J shed 5 bases, and the junction held 12 bases outside the gene matches. This CDR3 contains 16 residues. The CDR3, as DNA: TGTGCCAGCAGCAACCAACGACAGGGGGCTAGGGAGACCCAGTACTTC. This translates into CASSNQRQGARETQYF.